The 27 T cell receptor beta chains presented below share a single source sample, sequenced in a study of T cell responses to AZD1222 COVID-19 vaccine. Sequencing was performed with immunoSEQ multiplex PCR; in TCRdb, only in-frame clones are kept and a portion is missing. This table has about 97,000 clones, approximately 91% appearing once. The material sequenced was peripheral blood, taken on day 0 of AZD1222 vaccination. Every receptor here comes from an adult in good health.

This chain joins TRBV5-1 and TRBJ2-2; TRBD1 is a possible D gene (5 bases). CDR3 length: 16 residues. Trimming stripped 0 bases from V and 5 bases from J, with 14 bases between. In germline, CDR1 is SGHRS, CDR2 YFSETQ. The CDR3 sequence is CASSLGRGRWTGELFF. The CDR3 coding sequence is TGCGCCAGCAGCTTGGGTAGGGGCAGGTGGACCGGGGAGCTGTTTTTT.

The gene calls are TRBV6-5 and TRBJ1-2; 10 nucleotides line up with TRBD1. The CDR3 has 15 residues. Germline V gene data show CDR1 as MNHEY and CDR2 as SVGAGI. V gave up 6 bases and J gave up 4 bases; unmatched junction bases: 8. In DNA, the CDR3 is TGTGCCAGCAGCCCAATGACAGGGGGCCTCTATGGCTACACCTTC. Amino acids: CASSPMTGGLYGYTF.

The CDR3 sequence: CASSLVSTGELFF. Here the CDR3 DNA reads TGCGCCAGCAGCTTGGTTTCTACCGGGGAGCTGTTTTTT. The chain recombines TRBV5-1 with TRBJ2-2; D is uncertain. The CDR3 is made up of 13 amino acids. Trimming shortened V by 0 bases and J by 5 bases, and 5 bases separated the two germline ends. The V gene's germline CDR1 is SGHRS and CDR2 YFSETQ.

The V gene is TRBV10-3, the J gene TRBJ2-3; 8 bases fit TRBD1. The trim removed 10 bases at V and 11 bases at J, leaving 20 bases unmatched. Germline V gene data show CDR1 as ENHRY and CDR2 as SYGVKD. CDR3 length: 15 residues. CDR3 sequence (DNA): TGTGCCACCACAGACCCGGGACAGGCCTTCAACGGGCAGTATTTT. It codes for CATTDPGQAFNGQYF.

V gene TRBV19 combines with J gene TRBJ1-1; TRBD1 agrees at 10 bases. V dropped 5 bases and J dropped 3; count of bases not matched to a gene: 6. CDR3 length: 15 amino acids. Germline lookup yields CDR1 LNHDA and CDR2 SQIVND (reference sequence). The CDR3, as DNA: TGTGCCAGTAGTCCATGGGACAGGGGCTACACTGAAGCTTTCTTT. Its protein is CASSPWDRGYTEAFF.

The V gene is TRBV18, the J gene TRBJ2-2; D may be TRBD1 or TRBD2 (5 bases each). Germline V gives CDR1 KGHSH, CDR2 LQKENI. V lost 5 bases and J 6 bases, leaving 7 bases between the germline ends. The CDR3 loop spans 12 amino acids. CDR3 sequence reads: CASSWDPGELFF. The CDR3 nucleotides are TGTGCCAGCTCATGGGACCCCGGGGAGCTGTTTTTT.

The chain joins TRBV7-9 to TRBJ1-3; D unresolved. Trimming left V 5 bases short and J 3 bases short, with 14 bases between. This CDR3 has 15 residues. Germline values: CDR1 SEHNR, CDR2 FQNEAQ (reference sequence). CDR3 coding DNA: TGTGCCAGCAGCCCGACCTCGTCCCTTGGAAACACCATATATTTT. It encodes CASSPTSSLGNTIYF.

The CDR3 here is CASSRDRITEAFF. CDR3 nucleotides: TGTGCCAGCAGTCGGGACAGAATCACTGAAGCTTTCTTT. This rearrangement joins TRBV28 to TRBJ1-1; 7 nucleotides match TRBD1. J was trimmed by 4 bases and V by 5 bases; bases with no gene match: 4. The length of the CDR3 is 13 residues. Germline CDR1 reads MDHEN; CDR2 reads SYDVKM. Full variable domain (rest looked up from reference TRBV28 and TRBJ1-1): DVKVTQSSRYLVKRTGEKVFLECVQDMDHENMFWYRQDPGLGLRLIYFSYDVKMKEKGDIPEGYSVSREKKERFSLILESASTNQTSMYLCASSRDRITEAFFGQGTRLTVV.

The chain links TRBV27 to TRBJ2-7; D may be TRBD2 (6 bases). The CDR3 spans 14 residues. Germline V gene data show CDR1 as MNHEY and CDR2 as SMNVEV (reference sequence). Trimming left V 2 bases short and J 4 bases short, with 12 bases between. For the CDR3, the DNA is TGTGCCAGCAGTTTAGGGACTGCCGGTTACGAGCAGTACTTC. Translation: CASSLGTAGYEQYF.

The CDR3 sequence: CASRDREGAGELFF. CDR3 coding DNA: TGTGCCAGCAGAGACAGGGAGGGTGCCGGGGAGCTGTTTTTT. This sequence joins TRBV27 and TRBJ2-2; possibly TRBD1 or TRBD2 for D (7 bases each). The V end was cut by 6 bases, the J end by 6 bases, with 14 bases between. Germline-derived CDR1 and CDR2 are MNHEY and SMNVEV (reference sequence). This CDR3 is built from 14 residues.

This chain joins TRBV30 and TRBJ1-6, with D unclear. Germline CDR1 is GTSNPN and CDR2 is SVGIG (reference sequence). Between the trimmed V and J ends, which lost 1 base and 8 bases, there was a span of 9 bases. The length of the CDR3 is 13 residues. CDR3 bases: TGTGCCTGGAGTGGTAGGGAAGATTCACCCCTCCACTTT. Translating it yields CAWSGREDSPLHF.

The V and J genes are TRBV19 and TRBJ1-6; unclear D gene. CDR1 LNHDA and CDR2 SQIVND come from the germline V gene (reference sequence). The CDR3 is 14 amino acids. The V and J ends lost 3 bases and 0 bases respectively, with 3 bases between them. DNA for the CDR3: TGTGCCAGTAGTATGGACTCCTATAATTCACCCCTCCACTTT. It specifies CASSMDSYNSPLHF.

CDR3 bases: TGCAGTGCTAGGACCTCCGGGCCCCAGCATTTT. It specifies CSARTSGPQHF. The chain links TRBV20-1 to TRBJ1-5; unclear D gene. Germline lookup yields CDR1 DFQATT and CDR2 SNEGSKA (reference sequence). V lost 3 bases and J lost 9, with 9 bases in between. The CDR3 is 11 residues long.

This clone came up a few times. The rearrangement uses TRBV28 and TRBJ1-1; D gene uncertain. With 1 base removed from V and 0 bases from J, the gap between germline ends came to 6 bases. Looked up from germline, CDR1 is MDHEN and CDR2 is SYDVKM. The CDR3 covers 14 residues. CDR3: CASSLLHLNTEAFF. As DNA, the CDR3 is TGTGCCAGCAGTTTATTGCACTTGAACACTGAAGCTTTCTTT. Supplemented by reference TRBV28 and TRBJ1-1, the full variable domain reads DVKVTQSSRYLVKRTGEKVFLECVQDMDHENMFWYRQDPGLGLRLIYFSYDVKMKEKGDIPEGYSVSREKKERFSLILESASTNQTSMYLCASSLLHLNTEAFFGQGTRLTVV.

The chain is built from TRBV4-2 and TRBJ2-3; 13 nucleotides match TRBD2. V lost 2 bases and J lost 0; bases outside the gene matches: 5. The germline CDR1 and CDR2 sequences are LGHNA and YNFKEQ. The CDR3 contains 18 residues. CDR3 residues: CASSQRLAGGQSTDTQYF. Written as DNA, the CDR3 is TGTGCCAGCAGCCAACGACTAGCGGGGGGCCAAAGCACAGATACGCAGTATTTT.

CDR3 sequence reads: CASSQEWATNTGELFF. CDR3 DNA: TGTGCCAGCAGCCAAGAATGGGCAACGAACACCGGGGAGCTGTTTTTT. The V and J genes are TRBV3-1 (or the pseudogene TRBV3-2) and TRBJ2-2; D is unresolved. V shed 0 bases and J shed 0 bases, with 8 bases lying between them. The germline V gene encodes CDR1 LGHDT and CDR2 YNNKEL (reference sequence). The length of the CDR3 is 16 residues.

CDR3 protein: CASRIRTGGRTEAFF. CDR3 bases: TGTGCCAGCAGGATCCGGACAGGGGGTCGTACTGAAGCTTTCTTT. The rearrangement links TRBV25-1 to TRBJ1-1, with 10 bases lining up with TRBD1. V dropped 6 bases and J dropped 5; count of bases not matched to a gene: 9. Looked up from germline, CDR1 is MGHDK and CDR2 is SYGVNS. This CDR3 contains 15 residues.

The chain carries TRBV30 and TRBJ1-5; D is ambiguous. V gave up 4 bases and J gave up 3 bases, with 13 bases separating them. Germline assignment: CDR1 GTSNPN and CDR2 SVGIG (reference sequence). The CDR3 is 14 amino acids. The CDR3 DNA follows: TGTGCCTGGACGCGCGGCGGGAACAATCAGCCCCAGCATTTT. It specifies CAWTRGGNNQPQHF.

The J gene is TRBJ2-7, the V gene TRBV7-2; no firm D call. CDR1 is SGHTA and CDR2 is FQGNSA in the germline V gene. Trimming took off 1 base at V and 0 bases at J, with 13 bases between the two ends. The CDR3 covers 16 residues. The DNA for the CDR3 is TGTGCCAGCAGCTTAGTGTGGAGCTTTAGCTCCTACGAGCAGTACTTC. The encoded protein is CASSLVWSFSSYEQYF.

The chain has TRBV18 and TRBJ1-2; D is unclear. The germline V and J ends were trimmed by 3 bases and 4 bases, with 12 bases remaining between them. The CDR3 spans 14 residues. From germline, CDR1 is KGHSH and CDR2 LQKENI. The CDR3 here is CASSPGGFGYGYTF. The CDR3 coding sequence is TGTGCCAGCTCACCTGGTGGGTTCGGCTATGGCTACACCTTC.

The J gene is TRBJ1-1, the V gene TRBV3-1 (or the pseudogene TRBV3-2); tentative D call: TRBD1 (5 bases). The CDR3 runs 15 residues. Trimming left V 3 bases short and J 1 base short, with 12 bases between. Germline assignment: CDR1 LGHDT and CDR2 YNNKEL (reference sequence). CDR3 residues: CASSHRGSRNTEAFF. Written as DNA, the CDR3 is TGTGCCAGCAGCCATCGGGGCTCGAGGAACACTGAAGCTTTCTTT.

This rearrangement joins TRBV25-1 to TRBJ1-2; no reliable D call. CDR3 length: 13 amino acids. Trimming stripped 0 bases from V and 3 bases from J, with 5 bases between. The germline V gene encodes CDR1 MGHDK and CDR2 SYGVNS. CDR3 loop: CASSEYGHYGYTF. The CDR3 nucleotides are TGTGCCAGCAGTGAATACGGCCACTATGGCTACACCTTC.

The chain carries TRBV7-9 and TRBJ1-2, with 7 bases that match TRBD1. CDR1 is SEHNR, CDR2 FQNEAQ, per germline (reference sequence). The CDR3 extends over 14 amino acids. Unmatched junction bases numbered 10, after V lost 5 bases and J lost 7 bases. The CDR3 DNA reads TGTGCCAGCAGCCTACCGGGACAGCAAGCTGGCTACACCTTC. Amino acids: CASSLPGQQAGYTF.

The genes are TRBV6-5 and TRBJ1-2; 7 bases match TRBD1. The CDR3 totals 15 residues. Trimming at V came to 4 bases and at J to 8 bases, leaving 13 bases not matched to a gene. The germline V gene encodes CDR1 MNHEY and CDR2 SVGAGI. CDR3 residues: CASSSELQGRVGYTF. The DNA of the CDR3 is TGTGCCAGCAGTTCTGAACTACAGGGGAGAGTCGGCTACACCTTC.

This clone occurred a few times. The genes are TRBV30 and TRBJ2-7; 8 bases match TRBD1. Looked up from germline, CDR1 is GTSNPN and CDR2 is SVGIG (reference sequence). The V segment lost 0 bases and the J segment 0 bases; nucleotides outside the gene matches: 4. The CDR3 runs 15 residues. The CDR3 sequence is CAWSVRDRSSYEQYF. The CDR3 DNA is TGTGCCTGGAGTGTACGGGACAGGAGCTCCTACGAGCAGTACTTC.

V is TRBV11-3 and J is TRBJ1-6, with 9 bases identical to TRBD1. The CDR3 is made up of 14 amino acids. V lost 4 bases to trimming and J lost 9 bases; unmatched junction nucleotides: 4. Germline CDR1 is SGHNT and CDR2 is YENEEA. The CDR3: CASSSRDRVSPLHF. The CDR3 DNA is TGTGCCAGCAGCTCCCGGGACAGGGTTTCACCCCTCCACTTT.

This clone is a singleton in its sample. J is TRBJ2-1 and V is TRBV18; 8 bases match TRBD2. This CDR3 has 19 residues. The ends lost 0 bases at V and 0 bases at J; junction bases unmatched: 10. The germline CDR1 and CDR2 sequences are KGHSH and LQKENI. CDR3 sequence reads: CASSPPDGGGSSSYNEQFF. DNA for the CDR3: TGTGCCAGCTCACCACCGGACGGGGGGGGGTCCAGCTCCTACAATGAGCAGTTCTTC.